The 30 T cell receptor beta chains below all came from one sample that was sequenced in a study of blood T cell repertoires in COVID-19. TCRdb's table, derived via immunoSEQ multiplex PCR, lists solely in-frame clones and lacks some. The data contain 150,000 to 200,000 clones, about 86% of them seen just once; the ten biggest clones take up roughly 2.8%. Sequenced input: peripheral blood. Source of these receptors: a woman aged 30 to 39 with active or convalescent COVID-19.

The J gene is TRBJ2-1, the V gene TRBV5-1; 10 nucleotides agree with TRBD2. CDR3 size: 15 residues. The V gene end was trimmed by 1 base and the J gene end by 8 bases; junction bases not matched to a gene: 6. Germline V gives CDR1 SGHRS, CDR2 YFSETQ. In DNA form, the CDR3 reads TGCGCCAGCAGCTTGCCTAGCGGGAGTAGCGATGAGCAGTTCTTC. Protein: CASSLPSGSSDEQFF. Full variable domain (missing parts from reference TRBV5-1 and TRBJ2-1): KAGVTQTPRYLIKTRGQQVTLSCSPISGHRSVSWYQQTPGQGLQFLFEYFSETQRNKGNFPGRFSGRQFSNSRSEMNVSTLELGDSALYLCASSLPSGSSDEQFFGPGTRLTVL.

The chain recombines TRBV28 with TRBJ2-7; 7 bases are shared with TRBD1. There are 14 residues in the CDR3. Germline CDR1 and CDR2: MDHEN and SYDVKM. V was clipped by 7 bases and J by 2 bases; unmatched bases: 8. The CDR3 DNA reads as TGTGCCAGCACTCTTTCGACAGGGCCCTACGAGCAGTACTTC. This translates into CASTLSTGPYEQYF.

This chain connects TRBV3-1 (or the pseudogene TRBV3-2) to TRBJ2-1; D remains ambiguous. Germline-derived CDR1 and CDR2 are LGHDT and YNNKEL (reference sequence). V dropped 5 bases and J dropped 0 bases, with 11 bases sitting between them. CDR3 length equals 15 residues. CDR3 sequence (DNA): TGTGCCAGCAGCAATAAGAGGAGCTCCTACAATGAGCAGTTCTTC. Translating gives CASSNKRSSYNEQFF.

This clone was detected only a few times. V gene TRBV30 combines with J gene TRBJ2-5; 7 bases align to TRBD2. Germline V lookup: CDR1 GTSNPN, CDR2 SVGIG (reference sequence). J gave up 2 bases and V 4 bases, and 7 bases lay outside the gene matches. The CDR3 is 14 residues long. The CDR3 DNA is TGTGCCTGGAAACCCGGACTAGGGCAAGAGACCCAGTACTTC. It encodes CAWKPGLGQETQYF. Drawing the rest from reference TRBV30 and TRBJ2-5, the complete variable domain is SQTIHQWPATLVQPVGSPLSLECTVEGTSNPNLYWYRQAAGRGLQLLFYSVGIGQISSEVPQNLSASRPQDRQFILSSKKLLLSDSGFYLCAWKPGLGQETQYFGPGTRLLVL.

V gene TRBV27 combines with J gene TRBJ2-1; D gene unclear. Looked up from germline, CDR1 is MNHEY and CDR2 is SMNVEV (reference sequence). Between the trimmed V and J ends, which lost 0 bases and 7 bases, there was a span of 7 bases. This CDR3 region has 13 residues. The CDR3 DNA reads TGTGCCAGCAGTTTATCGAGGCCAAATGAGCAGTTCTTC. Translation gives CASSLSRPNEQFF.

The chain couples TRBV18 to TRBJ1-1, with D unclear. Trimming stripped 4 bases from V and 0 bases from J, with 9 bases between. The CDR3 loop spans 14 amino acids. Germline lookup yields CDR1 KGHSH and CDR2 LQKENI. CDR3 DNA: TGTGCCAGCTCACGAGTTATTATGAACACTGAAGCTTTCTTT. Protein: CASSRVIMNTEAFF.

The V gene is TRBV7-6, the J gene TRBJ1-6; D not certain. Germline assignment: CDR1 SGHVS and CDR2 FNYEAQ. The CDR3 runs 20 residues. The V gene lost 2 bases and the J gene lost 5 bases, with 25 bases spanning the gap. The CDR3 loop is CASSLFSHLPGEADNSPLHF. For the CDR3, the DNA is TGTGCCAGCAGCTTATTCAGCCACCTCCCCGGCGAGGCGGATAATTCACCCCTCCACTTT.

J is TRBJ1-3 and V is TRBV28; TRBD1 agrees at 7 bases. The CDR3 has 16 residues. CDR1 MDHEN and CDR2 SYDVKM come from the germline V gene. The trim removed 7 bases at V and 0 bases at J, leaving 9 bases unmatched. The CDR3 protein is CASKETGNGSGNTIYF. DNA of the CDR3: TGTGCCAGCAAAGAGACAGGGAATGGCTCTGGAAACACCATATATTTT.

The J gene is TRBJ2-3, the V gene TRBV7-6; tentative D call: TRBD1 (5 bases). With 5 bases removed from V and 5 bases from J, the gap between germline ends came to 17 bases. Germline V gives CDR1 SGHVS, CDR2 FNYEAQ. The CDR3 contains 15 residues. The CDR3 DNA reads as TGTGCCAGCAGCGCGACCCCCAGGGCTGTAGATACGCAGTATTTT. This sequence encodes CASSATPRAVDTQYF.

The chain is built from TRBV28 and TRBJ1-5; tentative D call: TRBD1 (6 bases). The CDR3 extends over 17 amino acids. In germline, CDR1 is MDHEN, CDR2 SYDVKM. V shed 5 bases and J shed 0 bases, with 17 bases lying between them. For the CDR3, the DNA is TGTGCCAGCAGTCCCGCCGGACAGAGCTATAGCAATCAGCCCCAGCATTTT. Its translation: CASSPAGQSYSNQPQHF.

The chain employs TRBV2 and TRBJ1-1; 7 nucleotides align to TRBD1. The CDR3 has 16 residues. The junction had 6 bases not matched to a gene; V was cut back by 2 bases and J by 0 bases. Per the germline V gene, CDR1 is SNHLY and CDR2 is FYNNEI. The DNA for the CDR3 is TGTGCCAGCAGTGAATTAGGCAGGGGGTTGAACACTGAAGCTTTCTTT. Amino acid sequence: CASSELGRGLNTEAFF. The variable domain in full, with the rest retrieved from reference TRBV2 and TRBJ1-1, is EPEVTQTPSHQVTQMGQEVILRCVPISNHLYFYWYRQILGQKVEFLVSFYNNEISEKSEIFDDQFSVERPDGSNFTLKIRSTKLEDSAMYFCASSELGRGLNTEAFFGQGTRLTVV.

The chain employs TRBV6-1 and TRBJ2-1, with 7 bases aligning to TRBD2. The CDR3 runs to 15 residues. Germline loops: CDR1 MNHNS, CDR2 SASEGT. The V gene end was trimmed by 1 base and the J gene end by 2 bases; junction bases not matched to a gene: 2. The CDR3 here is CASSEVGGTYNEQFF. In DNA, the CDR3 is TGTGCCAGCAGTGAAGTGGGGGGGACCTACAATGAGCAGTTCTTC.

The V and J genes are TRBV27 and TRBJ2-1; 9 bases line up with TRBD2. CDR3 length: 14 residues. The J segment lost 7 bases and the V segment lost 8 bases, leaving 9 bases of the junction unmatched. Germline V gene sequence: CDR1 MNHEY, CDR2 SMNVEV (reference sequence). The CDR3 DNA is TGTGCCAGCGGGCCTGGGACTAGCTATAATGAGCAGTTCTTC. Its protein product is CASGPGTSYNEQFF.

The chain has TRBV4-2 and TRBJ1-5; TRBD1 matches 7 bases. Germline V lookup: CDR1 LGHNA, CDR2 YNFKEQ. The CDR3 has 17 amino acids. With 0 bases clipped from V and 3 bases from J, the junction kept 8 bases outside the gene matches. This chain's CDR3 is CASSQDLTGVNNQPQHF. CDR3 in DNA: TGTGCCAGCAGCCAAGATCTAACAGGGGTTAACAATCAGCCCCAGCATTTT.

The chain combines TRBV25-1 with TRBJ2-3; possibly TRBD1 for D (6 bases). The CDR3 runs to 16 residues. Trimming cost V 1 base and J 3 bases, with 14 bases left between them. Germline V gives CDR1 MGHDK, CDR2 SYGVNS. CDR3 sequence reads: CASSESHGGPTDTQYF. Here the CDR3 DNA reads TGTGCCAGCAGTGAATCTCATGGGGGCCCGACAGATACGCAGTATTTT.

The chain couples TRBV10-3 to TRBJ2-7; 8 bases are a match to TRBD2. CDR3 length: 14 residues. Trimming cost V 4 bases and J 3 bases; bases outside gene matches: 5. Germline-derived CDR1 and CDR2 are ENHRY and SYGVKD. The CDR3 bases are TGTGCCATCAGTGGAGGGGCGGGAGGCTACGAGCAGTACTTC. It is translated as CAISGGAGGYEQYF.

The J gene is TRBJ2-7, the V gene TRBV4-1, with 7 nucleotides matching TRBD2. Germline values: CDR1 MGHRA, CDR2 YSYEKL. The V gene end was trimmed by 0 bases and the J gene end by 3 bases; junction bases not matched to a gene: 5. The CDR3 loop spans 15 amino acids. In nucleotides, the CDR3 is TGCGCCAGCAGCCAAGATCCGGCTAGCGGCTACGAGCAGTACTTC. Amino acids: CASSQDPASGYEQYF.

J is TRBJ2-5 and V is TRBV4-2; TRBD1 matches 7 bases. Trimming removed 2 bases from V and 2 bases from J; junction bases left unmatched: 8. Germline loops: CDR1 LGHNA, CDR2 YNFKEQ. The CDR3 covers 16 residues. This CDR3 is CASSQSVGQRQETQYF. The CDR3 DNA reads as TGTGCCAGCAGCCAAAGCGTGGGACAGCGACAAGAGACCCAGTACTTC.

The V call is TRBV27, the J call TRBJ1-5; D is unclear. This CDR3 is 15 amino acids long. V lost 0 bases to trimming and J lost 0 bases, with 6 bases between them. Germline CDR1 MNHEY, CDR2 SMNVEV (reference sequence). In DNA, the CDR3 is TGTGCCAGCAGTTTATCGACAAATAGCAATCAGCCCCAGCATTTT. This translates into CASSLSTNSNQPQHF.

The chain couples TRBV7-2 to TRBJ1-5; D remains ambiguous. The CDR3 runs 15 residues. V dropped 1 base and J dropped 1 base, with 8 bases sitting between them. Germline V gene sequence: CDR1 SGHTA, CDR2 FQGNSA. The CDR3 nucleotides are TGTGCCAGCAGCTTAGGCAGTCAAAGCAATCAGCCCCAGCATTTT. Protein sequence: CASSLGSQSNQPQHF. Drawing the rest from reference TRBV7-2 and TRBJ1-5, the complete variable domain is GAGVSQSPSNKVTEKGKDVELRCDPISGHTALYWYRQSLGQGLEFLIYFQGNSAPDKSGLPSDRFSAERTGGSVSTLTIQRTQQEDSAVYLCASSLGSQSNQPQHFGDGTRLSIL.

CDR3: CASSLGGPNYGYTF. The CDR3 DNA follows: TGTGCCAGCAGTTTAGGCGGTCCTAACTATGGCTACACCTTC. V usage is TRBV27 and J usage is TRBJ1-2, with D hard to call. The germline CDR1 and CDR2 sequences are MNHEY and SMNVEV (reference sequence). V lost 2 bases to trimming and J lost 0 bases, with 7 bases between them. This CDR3 comprises 14 residues.

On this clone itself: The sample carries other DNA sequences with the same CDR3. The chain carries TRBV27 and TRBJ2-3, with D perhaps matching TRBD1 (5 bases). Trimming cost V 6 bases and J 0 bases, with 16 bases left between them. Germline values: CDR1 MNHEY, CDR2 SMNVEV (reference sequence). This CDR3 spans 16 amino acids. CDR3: CASSLGTGSSTDTQYF. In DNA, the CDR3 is TGTGCCAGCAGCTTAGGAACAGGTTCTAGCACAGATACGCAGTATTTT.

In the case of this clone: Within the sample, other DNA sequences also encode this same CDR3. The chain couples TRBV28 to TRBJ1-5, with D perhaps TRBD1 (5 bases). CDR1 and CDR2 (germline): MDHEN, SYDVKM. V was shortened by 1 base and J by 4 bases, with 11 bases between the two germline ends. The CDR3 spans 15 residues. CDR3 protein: CASSLSGGTNQPQHF. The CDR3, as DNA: TGTGCCAGCAGTTTATCGGGGGGGACTAATCAGCCCCAGCATTTT.

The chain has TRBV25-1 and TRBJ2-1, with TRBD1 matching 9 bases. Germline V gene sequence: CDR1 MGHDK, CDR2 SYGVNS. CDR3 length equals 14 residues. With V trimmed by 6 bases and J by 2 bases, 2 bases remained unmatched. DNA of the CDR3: TGTGCCAGCAGCCGACAGGGGGCCTACAATGAGCAGTTCTTC. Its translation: CASSRQGAYNEQFF.

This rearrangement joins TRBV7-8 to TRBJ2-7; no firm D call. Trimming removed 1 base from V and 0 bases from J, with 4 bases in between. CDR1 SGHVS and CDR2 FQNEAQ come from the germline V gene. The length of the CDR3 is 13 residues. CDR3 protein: CASSLVSSYEQYF. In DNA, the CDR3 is TGTGCCAGCAGCTTAGTTAGCTCCTACGAGCAGTACTTC.

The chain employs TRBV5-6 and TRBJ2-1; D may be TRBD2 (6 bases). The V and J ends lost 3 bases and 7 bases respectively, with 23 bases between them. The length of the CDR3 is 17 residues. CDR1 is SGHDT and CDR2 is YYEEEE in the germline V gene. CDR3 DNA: TGTGCCAGCAGCTCTCAAGTAGGGGCGGGGTATGGGAATGAGCAGTTCTTC. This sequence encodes CASSSQVGAGYGNEQFF.

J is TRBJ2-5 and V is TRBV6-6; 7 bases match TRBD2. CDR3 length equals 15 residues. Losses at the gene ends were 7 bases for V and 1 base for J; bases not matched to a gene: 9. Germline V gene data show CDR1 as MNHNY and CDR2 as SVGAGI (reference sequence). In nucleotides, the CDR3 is TGTGCCAGCACCCGGGGTAGCGGGCGCCAAGAGACCCAGTACTTC. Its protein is CASTRGSGRQETQYF.

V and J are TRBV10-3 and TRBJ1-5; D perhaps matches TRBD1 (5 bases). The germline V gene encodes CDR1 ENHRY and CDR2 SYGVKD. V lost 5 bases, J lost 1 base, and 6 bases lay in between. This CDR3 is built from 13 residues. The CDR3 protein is CAISRQSNQPQHF. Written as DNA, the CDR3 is TGTGCCATCAGTAGACAGAGCAATCAGCCCCAGCATTTT.

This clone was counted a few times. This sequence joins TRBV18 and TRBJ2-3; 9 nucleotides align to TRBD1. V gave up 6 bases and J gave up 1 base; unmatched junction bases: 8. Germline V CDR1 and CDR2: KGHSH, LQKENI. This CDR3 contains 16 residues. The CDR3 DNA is TGTGCCAGCTCGGTCACAGGGGGCTTTGGCACAGATACGCAGTATTTT. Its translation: CASSVTGGFGTDTQYF.

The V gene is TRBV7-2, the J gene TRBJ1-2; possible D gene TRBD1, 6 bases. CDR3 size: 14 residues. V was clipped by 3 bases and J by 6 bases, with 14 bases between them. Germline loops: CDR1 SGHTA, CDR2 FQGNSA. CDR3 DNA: TGTGCCAGCAGCTTCCCCAGGGGTTCCGATGGCTACACCTTC. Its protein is CASSFPRGSDGYTF.